This record looks at one T cell receptor beta chain sequence and its context. Its antigen is still unknown. Clones were sequenced by immunoSEQ multiplex PCR, and TCRdb holds only the in-frame ones, with some missing. This sample has about 110,000 clones; around 87% occur once, and the top ten carry around 4%. The data derive from a study of T cell responses to AZD1222 COVID-19 vaccine. Notes on the study in general: The study found Spike-specific TCR breadth and depth rose after two AZD1222 doses. It was only after the peak T cell response that any repertoires were sampled. At baseline, just a handful of AZD1222 recipients tested seropositive. Most donors were white British and more were female, and clonal diversity was possibly underestimated.

Per the germline V gene, CDR1 is MNHEY and CDR2 is SVGAGI. V was shortened by 6 bases and J by 7 bases, with 12 bases between the two germline ends. This CDR3 is 13 amino acids long. The source is an adult who received the AZD1222 COVID-19 vaccine. Sequenced material: peripheral blood, taken 28 days after the second AZD1222 dose. The chain uses TRBV6-5 and TRBJ2-2; perhaps D is TRBD1 or TRBD2 (5 bases each). The CDR3: CASRDLGGGELFF. DNA of the CDR3: TGTGCCAGCAGAGATCTTGGGGGCGGGGAGCTGTTTTTT.